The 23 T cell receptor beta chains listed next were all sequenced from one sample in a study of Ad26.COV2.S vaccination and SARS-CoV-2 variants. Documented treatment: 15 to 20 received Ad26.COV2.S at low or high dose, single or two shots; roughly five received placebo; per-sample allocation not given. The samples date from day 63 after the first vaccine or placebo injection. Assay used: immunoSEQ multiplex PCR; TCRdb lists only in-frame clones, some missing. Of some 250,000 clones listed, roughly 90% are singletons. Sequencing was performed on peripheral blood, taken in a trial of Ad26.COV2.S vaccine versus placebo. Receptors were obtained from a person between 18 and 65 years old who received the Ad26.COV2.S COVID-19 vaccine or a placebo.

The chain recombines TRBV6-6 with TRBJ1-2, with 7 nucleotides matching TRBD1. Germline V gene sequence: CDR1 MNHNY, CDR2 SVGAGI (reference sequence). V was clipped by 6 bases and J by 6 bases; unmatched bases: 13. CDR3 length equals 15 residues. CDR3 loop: CASRSEPIQGNGYTF. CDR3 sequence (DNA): TGTGCCAGCAGGTCCGAACCGATACAGGGGAATGGCTACACCTTC.

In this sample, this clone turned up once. In nucleotides, the CDR3 is TGTGCCAGCAGTTCCAGGGGGGACACTGAAGCTTTCTTT. Residues: CASSSRGDTEAFF. The rearrangement uses TRBV6-6 and TRBJ1-1; 7 bases are a match to TRBD1. This CDR3 has 13 residues. V lost 4 bases and J lost 3; bases outside the gene matches: 2. Germline V gene lookup returns CDR1 MNHNY and CDR2 SVGAGI (reference sequence).

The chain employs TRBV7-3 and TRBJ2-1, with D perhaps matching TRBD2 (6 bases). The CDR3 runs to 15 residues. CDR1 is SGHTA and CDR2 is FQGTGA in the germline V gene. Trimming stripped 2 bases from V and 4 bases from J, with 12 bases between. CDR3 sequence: CASSLGGLHYNEQFF. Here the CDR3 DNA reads TGTGCCAGCAGCTTAGGGGGACTCCATTACAATGAGCAGTTCTTC.

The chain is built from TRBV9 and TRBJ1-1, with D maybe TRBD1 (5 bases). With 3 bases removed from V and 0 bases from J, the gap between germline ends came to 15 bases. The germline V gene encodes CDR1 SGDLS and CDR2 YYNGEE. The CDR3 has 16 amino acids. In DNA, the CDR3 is TGTGCCAGCAGCGCGATTGATATCAGGGTGAACACTGAAGCTTTCTTT. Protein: CASSAIDIRVNTEAFF.

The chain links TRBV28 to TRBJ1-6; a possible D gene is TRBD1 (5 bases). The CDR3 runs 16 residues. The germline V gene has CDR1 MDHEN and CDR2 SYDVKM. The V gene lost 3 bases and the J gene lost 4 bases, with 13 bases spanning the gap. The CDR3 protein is CASSFSGDDYNSPLHF. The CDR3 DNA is TGTGCCAGCAGTTTTAGCGGGGACGATTATAATTCACCCCTCCACTTT. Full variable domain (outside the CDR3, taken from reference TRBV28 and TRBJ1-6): DVKVTQSSRYLVKRTGEKVFLECVQDMDHENMFWYRQDPGLGLRLIYFSYDVKMKEKGDIPEGYSVSREKKERFSLILESASTNQTSMYLCASSFSGDDYNSPLHFGNGTRLTVT.

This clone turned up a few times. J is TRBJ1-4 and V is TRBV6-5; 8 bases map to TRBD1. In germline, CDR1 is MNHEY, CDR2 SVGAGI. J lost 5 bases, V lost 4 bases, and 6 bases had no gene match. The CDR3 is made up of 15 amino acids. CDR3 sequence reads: CASSFGTGGNEKLFF. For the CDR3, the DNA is TGTGCCAGCAGTTTCGGGACAGGTGGGAATGAAAAACTGTTTTTT.

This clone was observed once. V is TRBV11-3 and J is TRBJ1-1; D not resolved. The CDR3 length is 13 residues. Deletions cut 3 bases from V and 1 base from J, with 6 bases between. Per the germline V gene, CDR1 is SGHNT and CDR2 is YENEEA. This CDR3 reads CASSFAPNTEAFF. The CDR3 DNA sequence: TGTGCCAGCAGCTTCGCCCCGAACACTGAAGCTTTCTTT.

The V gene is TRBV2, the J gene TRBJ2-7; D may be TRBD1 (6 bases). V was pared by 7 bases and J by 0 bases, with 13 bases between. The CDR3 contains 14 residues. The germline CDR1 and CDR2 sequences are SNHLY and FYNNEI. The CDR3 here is CASIGTFLSYEQYF. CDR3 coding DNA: TGTGCCAGCATAGGGACATTCCTCTCCTACGAGCAGTACTTC. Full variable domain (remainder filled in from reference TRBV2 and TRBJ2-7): EPEVTQTPSHQVTQMGQEVILRCVPISNHLYFYWYRQILGQKVEFLVSFYNNEISEKSEIFDDQFSVERPDGSNFTLKIRSTKLEDSAMYFCASIGTFLSYEQYFGPGTRLTVT.

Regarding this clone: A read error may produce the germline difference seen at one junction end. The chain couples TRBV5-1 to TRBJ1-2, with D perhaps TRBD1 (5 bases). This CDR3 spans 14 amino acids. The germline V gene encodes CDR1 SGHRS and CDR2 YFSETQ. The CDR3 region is CASSLADTLSWLSF. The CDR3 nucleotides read TGCGCCAGCAGCTTGGCGGACACATTGTCTTGGCTCTCCTTC.

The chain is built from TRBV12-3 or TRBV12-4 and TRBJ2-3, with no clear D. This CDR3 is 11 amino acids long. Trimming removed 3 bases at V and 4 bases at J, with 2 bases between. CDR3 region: CASSLSDTQYF. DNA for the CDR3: TGTGCCAGCAGTTTGTCAGATACGCAGTATTTT.

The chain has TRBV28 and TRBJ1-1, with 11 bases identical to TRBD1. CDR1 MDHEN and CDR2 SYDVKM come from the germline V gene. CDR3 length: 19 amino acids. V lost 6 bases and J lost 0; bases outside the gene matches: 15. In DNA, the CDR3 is TGTGCCAGCAGCGGCGATGGACAGGGGGCGCGCGTGGTGAACACTGAAGCTTTCTTT. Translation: CASSGDGQGARVVNTEAFF. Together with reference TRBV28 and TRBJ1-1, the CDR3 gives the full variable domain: DVKVTQSSRYLVKRTGEKVFLECVQDMDHENMFWYRQDPGLGLRLIYFSYDVKMKEKGDIPEGYSVSREKKERFSLILESASTNQTSMYLCASSGDGQGARVVNTEAFFGQGTRLTVV.

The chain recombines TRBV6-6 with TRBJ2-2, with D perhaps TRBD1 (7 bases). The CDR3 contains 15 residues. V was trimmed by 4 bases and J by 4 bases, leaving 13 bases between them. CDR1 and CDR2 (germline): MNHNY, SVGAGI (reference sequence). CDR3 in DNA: TGTGCCAGCAGTTTCCCAGGGGGAGGCACCGGGGAGCTGTTTTTT. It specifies CASSFPGGGTGELFF.

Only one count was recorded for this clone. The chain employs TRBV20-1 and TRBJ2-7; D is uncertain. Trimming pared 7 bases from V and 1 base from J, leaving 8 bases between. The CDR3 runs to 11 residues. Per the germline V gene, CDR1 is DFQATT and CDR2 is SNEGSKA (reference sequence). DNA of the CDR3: TGCAGTGTAAAGGGATCCTACGAGCAGTACTTC. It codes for CSVKGSYEQYF.

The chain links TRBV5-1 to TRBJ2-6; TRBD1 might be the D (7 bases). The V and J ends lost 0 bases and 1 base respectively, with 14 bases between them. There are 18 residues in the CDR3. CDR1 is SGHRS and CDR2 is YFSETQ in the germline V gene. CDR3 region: CASSLGGGGISGANVLTF. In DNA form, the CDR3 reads TGCGCCAGCAGCTTGGGTGGAGGGGGCATTTCTGGGGCCAACGTCCTGACTTTC.

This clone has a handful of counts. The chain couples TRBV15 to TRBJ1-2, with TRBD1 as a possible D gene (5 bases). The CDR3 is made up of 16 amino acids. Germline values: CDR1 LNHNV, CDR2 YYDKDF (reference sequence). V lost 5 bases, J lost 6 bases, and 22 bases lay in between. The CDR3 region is CATSPSPGSQGHGYTF. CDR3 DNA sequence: TGTGCCACCAGCCCCTCCCCGGGGAGTCAGGGCCATGGCTACACCTTC.

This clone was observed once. The CDR3 region is CSVEGSGGNTEAFF. CDR3 bases: TGCAGCGTTGAAGGCAGCGGCGGGAACACTGAAGCTTTCTTT. V is TRBV29-1 and J is TRBJ1-1, with D uncertain. V was clipped by 1 base and J by 1 base, with 10 bases between them. Looked up from germline, CDR1 is SQVTM and CDR2 is ANQGSEA. The CDR3 covers 14 residues.

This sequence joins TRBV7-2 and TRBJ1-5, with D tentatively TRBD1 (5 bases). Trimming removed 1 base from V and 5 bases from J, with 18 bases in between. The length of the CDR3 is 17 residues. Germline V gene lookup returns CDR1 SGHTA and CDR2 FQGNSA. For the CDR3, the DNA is TGTGCCAGCAGCTTAGGGAGGTCAGGGTTACAGTATCAGCCCCAGCATTTT. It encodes CASSLGRSGLQYQPQHF. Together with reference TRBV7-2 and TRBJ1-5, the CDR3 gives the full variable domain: GAGVSQSPSNKVTEKGKDVELRCDPISGHTALYWYRQSLGQGLEFLIYFQGNSAPDKSGLPSDRFSAERTGGSVSTLTIQRTQQEDSAVYLCASSLGRSGLQYQPQHFGDGTRLSIL.

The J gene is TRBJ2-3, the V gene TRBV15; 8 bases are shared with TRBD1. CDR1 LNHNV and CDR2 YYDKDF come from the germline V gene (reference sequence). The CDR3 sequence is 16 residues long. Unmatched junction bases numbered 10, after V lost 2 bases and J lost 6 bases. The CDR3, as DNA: TGTGCCACCAGCAGACATAAAGGACAGGGAACGGATACGCAGTATTTT. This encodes CATSRHKGQGTDTQYF.

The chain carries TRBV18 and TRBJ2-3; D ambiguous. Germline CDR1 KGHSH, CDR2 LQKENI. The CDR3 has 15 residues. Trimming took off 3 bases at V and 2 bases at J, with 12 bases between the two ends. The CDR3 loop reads CASSPPTLFTDTQYF. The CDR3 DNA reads TGTGCCAGCTCACCCCCGACCCTTTTCACAGATACGCAGTATTTT.

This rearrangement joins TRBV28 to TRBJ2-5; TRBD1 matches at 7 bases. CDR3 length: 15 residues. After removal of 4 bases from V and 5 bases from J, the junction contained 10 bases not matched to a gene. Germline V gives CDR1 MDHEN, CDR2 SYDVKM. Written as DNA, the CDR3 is TGTGCCAGCAGTTCGACAGGGCCCTCTCAGGAGACCCAGTACTTC. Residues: CASSSTGPSQETQYF.

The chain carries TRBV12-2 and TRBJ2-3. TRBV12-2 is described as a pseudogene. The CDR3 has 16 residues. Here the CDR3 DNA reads TGTGCAAGTCGCTTAGCGGTACACCCATCGGCGGATACGCAGTATTTT. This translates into CASRLAVHPSADTQYF.

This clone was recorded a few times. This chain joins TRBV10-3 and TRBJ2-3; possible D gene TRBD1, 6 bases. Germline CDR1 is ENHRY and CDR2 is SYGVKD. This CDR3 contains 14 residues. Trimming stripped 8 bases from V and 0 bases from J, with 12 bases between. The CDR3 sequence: CAIRDIPSTDTQYF. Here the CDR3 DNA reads TGTGCCATCCGGGACATCCCTAGCACAGATACGCAGTATTTT.

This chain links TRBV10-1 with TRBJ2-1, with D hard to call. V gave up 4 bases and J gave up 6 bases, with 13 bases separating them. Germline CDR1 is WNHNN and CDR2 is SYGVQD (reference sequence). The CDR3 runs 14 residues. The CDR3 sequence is CASSAPGTGNEQFF. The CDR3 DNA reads TGCGCCAGCAGTGCACCAGGCACGGGCAATGAGCAGTTCTTC.